The 27 T cell receptor beta chains listed next were all sequenced from one sample in a study of PD-1 blockade in classical Hodgkin lymphoma. Assay used: immunoSEQ multiplex PCR; TCRdb lists only in-frame clones, some missing. Altogether some 14,000 clones are present, roughly 78% being singletons, with the ten largest covering about a quarter. Autologous stem cell transplantation was followed by relapse in every patient, and brentuximab vedotin exposure varied. Material: peripheral blood mononuclear cells (PBMCs), obtained before the second cycle of nivolumab. The receptor set was obtained from a human donor with classical Hodgkin lymphoma.

The chain combines TRBV18 with TRBJ1-4, with a weak D call TRBD1 (5 bases). Trimming pared 3 bases from V and 7 bases from J, leaving 15 bases between. Germline V CDR1 and CDR2: KGHSH, LQKENI. The CDR3 has 15 amino acids. In nucleotides, the CDR3 is TGTGCCAGCTCACCTCCGCTGGCGAGGGGTGAAAAACTGTTTTTT. Translating gives CASSPPLARGEKLFF.

The genes are TRBV5-4 and TRBJ2-1; 7 positions agree with TRBD2. J lost 2 bases, V lost 1 base, and 3 bases had no gene match. This CDR3 has 15 amino acids. Germline CDR1 and CDR2: SGHNT and YYREEE (reference sequence). CDR3 sequence reads: CASSLLAAPYNEQFF. Here the CDR3 DNA reads TGTGCCAGCAGCTTGCTAGCGGCGCCCTACAATGAGCAGTTCTTC.

This rearrangement joins TRBV9 to TRBJ1-4; perhaps TRBD1 as D (5 bases). V dropped 0 bases and J dropped 5 bases, with 14 bases sitting between them. The length of the CDR3 is 16 residues. CDR1 and CDR2 from the germline V gene are SGDLS and YYNGEE. DNA for the CDR3: TGTGCCAGCAGCGTAGAGTTTAGGGGTCCCAATGAAAAACTGTTTTTT. Its translation is CASSVEFRGPNEKLFF.

The gene calls are TRBV6-6 and TRBJ1-2; D not certain. CDR1 and CDR2 (germline): MNHNY, SVGAGI (reference sequence). This CDR3 comprises 15 residues. V was clipped by 5 bases and J by 4 bases, with 17 bases between them. The CDR3 loop reads CASSHGRFRGYGYTF. The CDR3 DNA is TGTGCCAGCAGTCATGGGCGCTTCCGCGGCTATGGCTACACCTTC.

V gene TRBV18 combines with J gene TRBJ2-7, with 7 bases aligning to TRBD2. This CDR3 spans 12 amino acids. The V and J ends lost 2 bases and 5 bases, in that order; junction bases with no gene match: 0. CDR1 is KGHSH and CDR2 is LQKENI in the germline V gene. The CDR3 DNA follows: TGTGCCAGCTCACCAGGGGGGGACGAGCAGTACTTC. It yields the protein CASSPGGDEQYF.

The rearrangement joins TRBV5-6 to TRBJ2-1; D remains ambiguous. V was shortened by 0 bases and J by 4 bases, with 5 bases between the two germline ends. CDR1 is SGHDT and CDR2 is YYEEEE in the germline V gene. The CDR3 is made up of 13 amino acids. The CDR3 is CASSLVVYNEQFF. CDR3 nucleotide sequence: TGTGCCAGCAGCTTGGTAGTATACAATGAGCAGTTCTTC.

This clone was seen just once. The chain carries TRBV11-2 and TRBJ2-7; maybe TRBD2 (6 bases). The CDR3 consists of 15 residues. V dropped 4 bases and J dropped 1 base, with 14 bases sitting between them. Looked up from germline, CDR1 is SGHAT and CDR2 is FQNNGV. CDR3 sequence (DNA): TGTGCCAGCAGCTCAATTGGGGGGAGTTCCTACGAGCAGTACTTC. Residues: CASSSIGGSSYEQYF.

This sequence joins TRBV5-4 and TRBJ2-4, with D possibly being TRBD1 or TRBD2 (5 bases each). Germline V lookup: CDR1 SGHNT, CDR2 YYREEE (reference sequence). This CDR3 is built from 14 residues. The V end was cut by 5 bases, the J end by 1 base, with 10 bases between. CDR3 sequence: CASSYEGAKNIQYF. The CDR3 coding sequence is TGTGCCAGCAGTTATGAGGGGGCCAAAAACATTCAGTACTTC.

The chain carries TRBV2 and TRBJ2-7, with a weak D call TRBD1 (6 bases). This CDR3 region has 14 residues. Germline values: CDR1 SNHLY, CDR2 FYNNEI. The V end lost 3 bases, the J end lost 2 bases, and 11 bases lay between the germline ends. The CDR3 DNA reads TGTGCCAGCAGTGAGTTTGGACAGCCCTACGAGCAGTACTTC. It is translated as CASSEFGQPYEQYF.

This chain joins TRBV18 and TRBJ1-6; D perhaps matches TRBD1 (5 bases). The CDR3 covers 15 residues. Per the germline V gene, CDR1 is KGHSH and CDR2 is LQKENI. V shed 3 bases and J shed 7 bases, with 13 bases lying between them. The CDR3 nucleotides are TGTGCCAGCTCACCTCCGACGGGGGGAAATTCACCCCTCCACTTT. As protein: CASSPPTGGNSPLHF.

The chain recombines TRBV2 with TRBJ1-6; D perhaps matches TRBD1 (5 bases). This CDR3 region has 16 residues. The germline CDR1 and CDR2 sequences are SNHLY and FYNNEI. V lost 8 bases and J 5 bases, leaving 19 bases between the germline ends. CDR3 DNA: TGTGCCAGCTATGGGGATCGGGGGAGGCATAATTCACCCCTCCACTTT. Its protein is CASYGDRGRHNSPLHF.

V gene TRBV28 combines with J gene TRBJ1-4, with a weak D call TRBD1 (6 bases). The germline V gene has CDR1 MDHEN and CDR2 SYDVKM. Between the trimmed V and J ends, which lost 5 bases and 8 bases, there was a span of 18 bases. The CDR3 runs to 15 residues. In nucleotides, the CDR3 is TGTGCCAGCAGTGGACGGGACACCCTCTGGGAAAAACTGTTTTTT. Encoded protein: CASSGRDTLWEKLFF.

This rearrangement joins TRBV27 to TRBJ2-7; perhaps TRBD1 as D (6 bases). Germline V gene sequence: CDR1 MNHEY, CDR2 SMNVEV (reference sequence). Trimming removed 8 bases from V and 3 bases from J, with 14 bases in between. The CDR3 contains 13 residues. As DNA, the CDR3 is TGTGCCAGCGCAACAAGGGGGTTCTACGAGCAGTACTTC. Translating it yields CASATRGFYEQYF.

With regard to this clone: Mismatch with germline at one junction end may stem from a read error. The chain couples TRBV6-5 to TRBJ1-4; TRBD1 matches at 8 bases. Looked up from germline, CDR1 is MNHEY and CDR2 is SVGAGI. The CDR3 has 14 amino acids. The CDR3 DNA reads as TGTGCCAGCAGAGGACAGGGAAGAGGTGAAAAACTGCTTTTT. This codes for CASRGQGRGEKLLF.

This rearrangement joins TRBV5-4 to TRBJ2-7; 7 positions agree with TRBD1. This CDR3 has 15 amino acids. The germline V gene encodes CDR1 SGHNT and CDR2 YYREEE (reference sequence). Trimming removed 0 bases from V and 3 bases from J; junction bases left unmatched: 6. CDR3 protein: CASSLVGQNNYEQYF. The CDR3 DNA is TGTGCCAGCAGCTTGGTGGGACAGAATAACTACGAGCAGTACTTC.

In its sample, this clone ranks as medium-sized. This CDR3 is also generated by other DNA sequences in the sample. This sequence joins TRBV1 and TRBJ2-7; the table names TRBD1, a call not compared with the DNA. TRBV1 is an annotated pseudogene. The CDR3 is 15 amino acids. The chain's CDR3 is CTSSQAGTDSYEQYF. The CDR3 DNA reads TGCACCAGCAGCCAAGCCGGGACAGACTCCTACGAGCAGTACTTC.

This sequence joins TRBV5-1 and TRBJ1-1; D is unresolved. CDR3 length equals 15 residues. V shed 5 bases and J shed 0 bases, with 14 bases lying between them. Per germline, CDR1 SGHRS and CDR2 YFSETQ. The DNA for the CDR3 is TGCGCCAGCAGGGAGACAAGTACGATGAACACTGAAGCTTTCTTT. This translates into CASRETSTMNTEAFF.

This clone is labeled medium-sized. The gene calls are TRBV7-9 and TRBJ1-2, with D perhaps TRBD1 (6 bases). This CDR3 spans 15 amino acids. In germline, CDR1 is SEHNR, CDR2 FQNEAQ (reference sequence). V was cut by 0 bases and J by 4 bases, with 12 bases left in between. CDR3 region: CASSLARGRGYGYTF. The CDR3 DNA reads as TGTGCCAGCAGCTTAGCAAGGGGGAGAGGCTATGGCTACACCTTC.

The gene calls are TRBV4-1 and TRBJ1-2; unclear D gene. Germline lookup yields CDR1 MGHRA and CDR2 YSYEKL. V lost 0 bases, J lost 6 bases, and 17 bases lay in between. This CDR3 contains 16 residues. CDR3 in DNA: TGCGCCAGCAGCCAAGAGGATTGGCGGGGTTTAAATGGCTACACCTTC. The encoded protein is CASSQEDWRGLNGYTF.

This clone was seen only once. The chain recombines TRBV10-1 with TRBJ2-7; a weak D match, TRBD2 (5 bases). From germline, CDR1 is WNHNN and CDR2 SYGVQD (reference sequence). The V end was cut by 1 base, the J end by 0 bases, with 7 bases between. The CDR3 contains 14 residues. The CDR3, as DNA: TGCGCCAGCAGTGAGTTTCGGGGCTCCTACGAGCAGTACTTC. Its protein product is CASSEFRGSYEQYF.

The rearrangement joins TRBV2 to TRBJ1-1; no reliable D call. Germline CDR1 reads SNHLY; CDR2 reads FYNNEI. The CDR3 covers 15 residues. V shed 7 bases and J shed 0 bases, with 15 bases lying between them. The CDR3 DNA reads as TGTGCCAGCAACCTCGCGAGACGGATGAACACTGAAGCTTTCTTT. Residues: CASNLARRMNTEAFF.

In this sample, this clone turned up once. The genes are TRBV7-3 and TRBJ2-4; 7 positions agree with TRBD1. The CDR3 is 13 residues long. V gave up 5 bases and J gave up 5 bases; unmatched junction bases: 3. CDR1 and CDR2 (germline): SGHTA, FQGTGA. Written as DNA, the CDR3 is TGTGCCAGCAGCCTCGGGACAGAAAACATTCAGTACTTC. Protein sequence: CASSLGTENIQYF.

The chain has TRBV5-1 and TRBJ2-1; 15 nucleotides line up with TRBD2. V gave up 5 bases and J gave up 15 bases; unmatched junction bases: 9. CDR1 is SGHRS, CDR2 YFSETQ, per germline. The CDR3 extends over 14 amino acids. The CDR3 DNA is TGCGCCAGCAGACCCGGGACTAGCGGGGGGAGCATGTTCTTC. Amino acid sequence: CASRPGTSGGSMFF.

The chain links TRBV10-1 to TRBJ2-2; the D is unclear. Germline lookup yields CDR1 WNHNN and CDR2 SYGVQD (reference sequence). This CDR3 comprises 17 residues. V gave up 6 bases and J gave up 3 bases, with 20 bases separating them. The CDR3 here is CASSAHPPTAYTGELFF. CDR3 sequence (DNA): TGCGCCAGCAGCGCCCATCCCCCGACGGCTTACACCGGGGAGCTGTTTTTT.

The rearrangement joins TRBV19 to TRBJ1-6; D gene unclear. CDR1 and CDR2 (germline): LNHDA, SQIVND (reference sequence). This CDR3 is 13 amino acids long. Trimming took 5 bases from V and 7 from J, leaving 9 bases between them. The CDR3 region is CASSVTWNSPLHF. The CDR3 DNA reads TGTGCCAGTAGTGTTACATGGAATTCACCCCTCCACTTT.

This clone was seen only a few times. V is TRBV7-9 and J is TRBJ1-5, with D unclear. Germline CDR1 is SEHNR and CDR2 is FQNEAQ (reference sequence). The CDR3 is made up of 12 amino acids. V gave up 3 bases and J gave up 6 bases, with 6 bases separating them. CDR3 amino acids: CASSFPGQPQHF. CDR3 DNA sequence: TGTGCCAGCAGCTTCCCAGGTCAGCCCCAGCATTTT.

The rearrangement links TRBV6-1 to TRBJ2-7; TRBD1 agrees at 8 bases. The J segment lost 1 base and the V segment lost 6 bases, leaving 5 bases of the junction unmatched. The CDR3 runs 14 residues. The V gene's germline CDR1 is MNHNS and CDR2 SASEGT. The CDR3 bases are TGTGCCAGCAGGACAGGGGTTGTGTCCTACGAGCAGTACTTC. It is translated as CASRTGVVSYEQYF.